This TCR beta chain appears in the sequencing data of a study of cytotoxic CD8 clonotypes in ibrutinib-treated CLL. The CDR3 spans 17 residues. V lost 0 bases and J lost 2, with 14 bases in between. Germline V gene data show CDR1 as LNHNV and CDR2 as YYDKDF (reference sequence). Profiled with immunoSEQ multiplex PCR; TCRdb holds only in-frame clones, not every one. Among tens of thousands of clones listed, over 50% were seen once. V and J are TRBV15 and TRBJ1-3, with no clear D. This sequence originates from a human donor with chronic lymphocytic leukemia. The input for sequencing was PBMCs, taken after 24 months of ibrutinib treatment. The CDR3 sequence: CATSREKSFGAGNTIYF. CDR3 in DNA: TGTGCCACCAGCAGAGAGAAGAGCTTTGGGGCTGGAAACACCATATATTTT.